Included here is one T cell receptor beta chain sequence, with context. TCRdb independently ran MiXCR on the 5' RACE reads; one entry per CDR3 protein. The sample lists about 430,000 distinct CDR3 sequences, roughly a quarter occurring once. This record belongs to a study of T-cell memory formation after mild COVID-19. V dropped 8 bases and J dropped 7 bases, with 18 bases sitting between them. From germline, CDR1 is GTSNPN and CDR2 SVGIG (reference sequence). The CDR3 extends over 13 amino acids. Sequencing input: PBMCs or a T cell subset sorted from them (not recorded which). The source of this sequence is an adult woman who had mild COVID-19 (a few samples of this study predate the infection). Cell type and time point are not known. The chain couples TRBV30 to TRBJ2-1; D is uncertain. This chain's CDR3 is CAVSTANGNEQFF. The CDR3 bases are TGTGCCGTTTCGACTGCTAACGGGAATGAGCAGTTCTTC.